The source of this TCR beta chain is a study of cytomegalovirus exposure and HLA in healthy donors. A multiplex PCR was run with 60 Vbeta primers and 13 Jbeta primers. Repertoires were generated with immunoSEQ multiplex PCR, while TCRdb's copy carries only in-frame clones and drops some. The sample carries 90,000 to 130,000 clones, approximately 83% recorded once. V lost 3 bases and J lost 7; bases outside the gene matches: 8. The length of the CDR3 is 16 residues. The germline V gene encodes CDR1 SGHRS and CDR2 YFSETQ. This TCR derives from a middle-aged man in good health and CMV-seronegative. The chain recombines TRBV5-1 with TRBJ2-1, with 12 bases identical to TRBD2. The sequencing sample was made of PBMCs. The CDR3 loop is CASSSASGGALNEQFF. CDR3 DNA sequence: TGCGCCAGCAGCTCGGCTAGCGGGGGGGCCTTGAATGAGCAGTTCTTC.